The T cell receptor (beta chain) under discussion was sequenced for a study of T cells in Graves' hyperthyroidism and ophthalmopathy. Findings and caveats of the study: In blood, most of the thyroid clonotypes expanded above 0.001 were also present.

CDR1 and CDR2 from the germline V gene are SGHAT and FQDESV (reference sequence). Trimming left V 4 bases short and J 4 bases short, with 17 bases between. The CDR3 is 16 residues long. Amplified TCR beta CDR3 regions derived from RNA transcripts. First-round RT-PCR of the TCR CDR3 relied on the HTBI primer set. TCRdb re-derived calls from the multiplex PCR reads in MiXCR, one entry per CDR3 protein. Of about 300,000 distinct CDR3 sequences in the sample, approximately 19% were seen once. In this sample, this clonotype turned up a few times. Its antigen remains unknown. Researchers barred patients who had uncontrolled infection, other autoimmune disease, pregnancy or lactation. Diagnosing involved the use of clinical symptoms, serum thyroxine and TRAb, thyroid ultrasound and orbital computed tomography. Cells are PBMCs isolated from around 9.4 ml of fresh blood.

This sequence originates from a man aged 45 to 65 with Graves' ophthalmopathy. Source material: blood. The rearrangement uses TRBV11-1 and TRBJ2-1; TRBD2 is a possible D gene (7 bases). The CDR3 DNA is TGTGCCAGCAGCTCACAGGGCGGGGGAGCTTACAATGAGCAGTTCTTC. It yields the protein CASSSQGGGAYNEQFF.